The 29 T cell receptor beta chains below all came from one sample that was sequenced in a study of T cell repertoires in cytomegalovirus infection. No antigen has been assigned to these receptors. Via MiXCR, TCRdb re-called the reads, giving one row per CDR3 protein. The table includes roughly 920,000 distinct CDR3 sequences, around 29% detected once. This specimen was cultured CD8+ T cells from PBMCs, taken from culture after CMV antigen stimulation. These receptor sequences come from a human donor in good health (CMV status not recorded). Some clones in this sample may be carry-over from other donors' samples.

The chain recombines TRBV2 with TRBJ1-5; 9 nucleotides agree with TRBD1. Germline V gene lookup returns CDR1 SNHLY and CDR2 FYNNEI. V dropped 0 bases and J dropped 5; count of bases not matched to a gene: 2. This CDR3 is built from 15 residues. This chain's CDR3 is CASSEAGTGHQPQHF. The CDR3 bases are TGTGCCAGCAGTGAAGCGGGGACAGGGCATCAGCCCCAGCATTTT.

This clonotype occurred a few times. The J gene is TRBJ2-2, the V gene TRBV5-1; D gene ambiguous. The CDR3 is 11 amino acids. Germline CDR1 reads SGHRS; CDR2 reads YFSETQ. Trimming left V 4 bases short and J 9 bases short, with 7 bases between. CDR3 in DNA: TGCGCCAGCAGCCAGAACCGGGAGCTGTTTTTT. It codes for CASSQNRELFF.

The rearrangement joins TRBV27 to TRBJ2-1; D gene uncertain. V lost 3 bases, J lost 0 bases, and 6 bases lay in between. The CDR3 length is 14 residues. Germline V gives CDR1 MNHEY, CDR2 SMNVEV (reference sequence). This chain's CDR3 is CASSFSNSYNEQFF. The CDR3 coding sequence is TGTGCCAGCAGTTTCAGCAACTCCTACAATGAGCAGTTCTTC.

J is TRBJ2-6 and V is TRBV11-2, with 10 bases fitting TRBD1. Germline lookup yields CDR1 SGHAT and CDR2 FQNNGV. The ends lost 6 bases at V and 2 bases at J; junction bases unmatched: 16. The CDR3 sequence is 20 residues long. The CDR3 loop is CASRIQEGQGRLTGANVLTF. CDR3 DNA sequence: TGTGCCAGCAGGATCCAAGAGGGACAGGGGAGGCTAACTGGGGCCAACGTCCTGACTTTC.

This clonotype has a handful of counts. V and J are TRBV10-3 and TRBJ2-5; 8 bases match TRBD1. The CDR3 has 14 amino acids. The V segment lost 4 bases and the J segment 4 bases; nucleotides outside the gene matches: 5. Germline assignment: CDR1 ENHRY and CDR2 SYGVKD. This chain's CDR3 is CAISAQGGRETQYF. The CDR3 nucleotides read TGTGCCATCAGTGCACAGGGGGGTCGAGAGACCCAGTACTTC.

This rearrangement joins TRBV15 to TRBJ2-7; the match to TRBD1 covers 7 bases. The CDR3 spans 15 residues. V was clipped by 3 bases and J by 3 bases; unmatched bases: 8. In germline, CDR1 is LNHNV, CDR2 YYDKDF (reference sequence). In nucleotides, the CDR3 is TGTGCCACCAGCAGGGAACGGGCAGGGGGCTACGAGCAGTACTTC. It specifies CATSRERAGGYEQYF.

This chain joins TRBV19 and TRBJ1-2, with D maybe TRBD1 (5 bases). V dropped 7 bases and J dropped 0 bases, with 12 bases sitting between them. The germline gives CDR1 LNHDA, CDR2 SQIVND (reference sequence). The CDR3 runs 14 residues. This CDR3 is CASMGLESNYGYTF. The CDR3 DNA is TGTGCCAGTATGGGACTTGAGTCTAACTATGGCTACACCTTC.

The CDR3 reads CASRPEDRRAEQYV. The CDR3 DNA follows: TGTGCCAGCAGACCCGAGGACAGGCGGGCCGAGCAGTACGTC. The chain recombines TRBV6-6 with TRBJ2-7; 7 nucleotides line up with TRBD1. Unmatched junction bases numbered 11, after V lost 6 bases and J lost 6 bases. The V gene's germline CDR1 is MNHNY and CDR2 SVGAGI (reference sequence). This CDR3 contains 14 residues.

The chain links TRBV9 to TRBJ1-2, with D possibly matching TRBD1 (5 bases). The CDR3 loop spans 10 amino acids. V lost 4 bases, J lost 14 bases, and 12 bases lay in between. Germline V CDR1 and CDR2: SGDLS, YYNGEE. The CDR3 sequence is CASSPERGTF. The DNA of the CDR3 is TGTGCCAGCAGCCCAGAACGGGGGACCTTC.

There are many counts of this clonotype. The chain combines TRBV7-6 with TRBJ2-4; 14 bases fit TRBD2. Per the germline V gene, CDR1 is SGHVS and CDR2 is FNYEAQ. The CDR3 has 19 amino acids. V was clipped by 1 base and J by 2 bases; unmatched bases: 7. This CDR3 is CASSLEPGLAGVSKNIQYF. The DNA of the CDR3 is TGTGCCAGCAGCTTAGAACCGGGACTAGCGGGGGTGTCCAAAAACATTCAGTACTTC.

This clonotype was seen more than once but under ten times. V and J are TRBV5-1 and TRBJ2-4; D is uncertain. V dropped 10 bases and J dropped 0 bases, with 8 bases sitting between them. The CDR3 sequence is 12 residues long. The germline V gene encodes CDR1 SGHRS and CDR2 YFSETQ. For the CDR3, the DNA is TGCGCCGACCTAATAGCCAAAAACATTCAGTACTTC. This gives the protein CADLIAKNIQYF.

The genes are TRBV11-2 and TRBJ2-1, with no clear D. Germline lookup yields CDR1 SGHAT and CDR2 FQNNGV. V gave up 5 bases and J gave up 7 bases, with 12 bases separating them. The CDR3 has 13 residues. In nucleotides, the CDR3 is TGTGCCAGCAGCCAGGACCCCGGGAATGAGCAGTTCTTC. Translated, it gives CASSQDPGNEQFF. Complete variable domain (other parts from reference TRBV11-2 and TRBJ2-1): EAGVAQSPRYKIIEKRQSVAFWCNPISGHATLYWYQQILGQGPKLLIQFQNNGVVDDSQLPKDRFSAERLKGVDSTLKIQPAKLEDSAVYLCASSQDPGNEQFFGPGTRLTVL.

This clonotype is a singleton in its sample. It may be a read error: a sequence one base away is much more abundant. This rearrangement joins TRBV7-6 to TRBJ2-2; D gene ambiguous. CDR1 is SGHVS, CDR2 FNYEAQ, per germline. The CDR3 consists of 16 residues. V was trimmed by 0 bases and J by 0 bases, leaving 8 bases between them. For the CDR3, the DNA is TGTGCCAGCAGCTTAGCCATCATTACGAACACCGGGGAGCTGTTTTTT. Residues: CASSLAIITNTGELFF. Supplemented by reference TRBV7-6 and TRBJ2-2, the full variable domain reads GAGVSQSPRYKVTKRGQDVALRCDPISGHVSLYWYRQALGQGPEFLTYFNYEAQQDKSGLPNDRFSAERPEGSISTLTIQRTEQRDSAMYRCASSLAIITNTGELFFGEGSRLTVL.

This clonotype was counted at least ten times. The V gene is TRBV7-2, the J gene TRBJ2-3; no definite D call. Trimming took 1 base from V and 0 from J, leaving 5 bases between them. The CDR3 covers 14 residues. Germline V CDR1 and CDR2: SGHTA, FQGNSA. Written as DNA, the CDR3 is TGTGCCAGCAGCTTAGAATTAAGCACAGATACGCAGTATTTT. It is translated as CASSLELSTDTQYF.

The gene calls are TRBV7-6 and TRBJ2-1; 8 nucleotides agree with TRBD1. V trimming: 5 bases; J trimming: 0 bases; junction bases outside the gene matches: 12. Germline CDR1 and CDR2: SGHVS and FNYEAQ. CDR3 length: 18 residues. CDR3 loop: CASSPHPTGASSYNEQFF. CDR3 DNA sequence: TGTGCCAGCAGCCCGCACCCGACAGGGGCCAGCTCCTACAATGAGCAGTTCTTC.

In the case of this clonotype: Germline is not matched at one junction end, which may reflect a read error. This chain connects TRBV5-1 to TRBJ2-5, with 9 bases that match TRBD1. The CDR3 is 16 amino acids. The germline gives CDR1 SGHRS, CDR2 YFSETQ. The CDR3 loop reads CASSLKWDRVQETQYF. DNA for the CDR3: TGTGCCAGCAGCTTGAAGTGGGACAGGGTCCAAGAGACCCAGTACTTC. The complete variable domain, with remaining parts taken from reference TRBV5-1 and TRBJ2-5, reads KAGVTQTPRYLIKTRGQQVTLSCSPISGHRSVSWYQQTPGQGLQFLFEYFSETQRNKGNFPGRFSGRQFSNSRSEMNVSTLELGDSALYLCASSLKWDRVQETQYFGPGTRLLVL.

As to this clonotype: The junction and the germline gene differ at one end; a read error may be behind it. The genes are TRBV29-1 and TRBJ2-1; D is ambiguous. The CDR3 runs 17 residues. The V gene's germline CDR1 is SQVTM and CDR2 ANQGSEA. CDR3 in DNA: TGCGGCGTTGAGTTGTTTGTCGCAAGTAACTCCTACAATGAGCAGTTCTTC. Its translation is CGVELFVASNSYNEQFF.

This clonotype was counted a few times. The CDR3 DNA reads as TGTGCCAGCAGCTTGGTGAGGGAGGGGCGAACAGGTGAAGCTTTCTTT. Protein product: CASSLVREGRTGEAFF. The J gene is TRBJ1-1, the V gene TRBV5-6; D might be TRBD1 (5 bases). Trimming shortened V by 0 bases and J by 7 bases, and 19 bases separated the two germline ends. CDR3 length: 16 amino acids. Per the germline V gene, CDR1 is SGHDT and CDR2 is YYEEEE. Supplemented by reference TRBV5-6 and TRBJ1-1, the full variable domain reads DAGVTQSPTHLIKTRGQQVTLRCSPKSGHDTVSWYQQALGQGPQFIFQYYEEEERQRGNFPDRFSGHQFPNYSSELNVNALLLGDSALYLCASSLVREGRTGEAFFGQGTRLTVV.

A few counts support this clonotype. CDR3 coding DNA: TGTGCCAGCAGTTACGGGGACGTGAGCTCCTATAATTCACCCCTCCACTTT. Translated, it gives CASSYGDVSSYNSPLHF. The chain uses TRBV6-2 or TRBV6-3 and TRBJ1-6; possible D gene TRBD1, 5 bases. The V end lost 2 bases, the J end lost 0 bases, and 11 bases lay between the germline ends. Germline V gene sequence: CDR1 MNHEY, CDR2 SVGEGT. The CDR3 has 17 residues.

This chain connects TRBV20-1 to TRBJ1-1; D is unresolved. The CDR3 sequence is 17 residues long. Trimming removed 0 bases at V and 3 bases at J, with 20 bases between. CDR1 and CDR2 (germline): DFQATT, SNEGSKA (reference sequence). CDR3 amino acids: CSARDWSAAEAHTEAFF. CDR3 nucleotides: TGCAGTGCTAGAGATTGGTCCGCGGCAGAGGCGCACACTGAAGCTTTCTTT.

This sequence joins TRBV6-1 and TRBJ2-2; D tentatively reads TRBD1 or TRBD2 (6 bases each). There are 16 residues in the CDR3. Per germline, CDR1 MNHNS and CDR2 SASEGT. V was cut by 5 bases and J by 4 bases, with 17 bases left in between. CDR3 loop: CASSSYGGRVTGELFF. For the CDR3, the DNA is TGTGCCAGCAGTTCCTATGGGGGGCGAGTCACCGGGGAGCTGTTTTTT.

This clonotype was found a few times. The chain recombines TRBV19 with TRBJ2-7; maybe TRBD1 (5 bases). CDR3 length: 15 amino acids. V was pared by 3 bases and J by 0 bases, with 12 bases between. Per the germline V gene, CDR1 is LNHDA and CDR2 is SQIVND (reference sequence). The CDR3 sequence is CASSMTASSSYEQYV. For the CDR3, the DNA is TGTGCCAGTAGTATGACAGCTTCTAGCTCCTACGAGCAGTACGTC.

This clonotype was recorded at least ten times. The chain employs TRBV7-2 and TRBJ2-1; D is perhaps TRBD1 or TRBD2 (5 bases each). V was trimmed by 2 bases and J by 6 bases, leaving 14 bases between them. CDR1 and CDR2 (germline): SGHTA, FQGNSA. The CDR3 consists of 15 residues. In nucleotides, the CDR3 is TGTGCCAGCAGCTTACGGGGCCTATCCCTCAATGAGCAGTTCTTC. Residues: CASSLRGLSLNEQFF. The whole variable domain, filled in from reference TRBV7-2 and TRBJ2-1, reads GAGVSQSPSNKVTEKGKDVELRCDPISGHTALYWYRQSLGQGLEFLIYFQGNSAPDKSGLPSDRFSAERTGGSVSTLTIQRTQQEDSAVYLCASSLRGLSLNEQFFGPGTRLTVL.

This chain uses TRBV12-3 or TRBV12-4 with TRBJ2-1, with 12 bases aligning to TRBD2. The CDR3 totals 16 residues. V shed 8 bases and J 5 bases; nucleotides not matched to a gene: 10. The CDR3 DNA follows: TGTGCCAGCCTTCAACTCCTAGCGGGGGGGCACAATGAGCAGTTCTTC. It codes for CASLQLLAGGHNEQFF.

Concerning this clonotype: The junction and the germline gene differ at one end; a read error may be behind it. V gene TRBV12-3 or TRBV12-4 combines with J gene TRBJ1-1, with a weak D call TRBD1 (5 bases). There are 17 residues in the CDR3. The CDR3 DNA is TGTGCTAGCAGTTTAATTAGGCAGGGAGGACTGGGCACTGAAGCTTTCTTT. Translating gives CASSLIRQGGLGTEAFF.

There are a few counts of this clonotype. The chain recombines TRBV7-6 with TRBJ2-1; 8 bases align to TRBD1. The V and J ends lost 1 base and 7 bases, in that order; junction bases with no gene match: 3. Per the germline V gene, CDR1 is SGHVS and CDR2 is FNYEAQ. The CDR3 length is 14 residues. DNA of the CDR3: TGTGCCAGCAGCTTAGACACAGGGGGAAATGAGCAGTTCTTC. It encodes CASSLDTGGNEQFF.

This sequence joins TRBV2 and TRBJ2-7; D possibly corresponds to TRBD1 (6 bases). Per the germline V gene, CDR1 is SNHLY and CDR2 is FYNNEI. Deletions cut 1 base from V and 7 bases from J, with 14 bases between. The CDR3 is made up of 14 amino acids. CDR3 protein: CASSEGSRGREQYV. CDR3 DNA sequence: TGTGCCAGCAGTGAAGGTTCCAGGGGTAGGGAGCAGTACGTC.

Ten or more counts support this clonotype. The V and J genes are TRBV25-1 and TRBJ2-7; perhaps TRBD1 as D (5 bases). CDR1 and CDR2 from the germline V gene are MGHDK and SYGVNS. There are 13 residues in the CDR3. V lost 1 base, J lost 3 bases, and 7 bases lay in between. CDR3 DNA sequence: TGTGCCAGCAGTGAATTCAGGGTCTACGAGCAGTACGTC. Translated: CASSEFRVYEQYV.

The rearrangement links TRBV5-3 to TRBJ2-2; D might be TRBD1 (5 bases). TRBV5-3 is an ORF for which the function is uncertain. The CDR3 is 12 residues long. Trimming removed 8 bases from V and 6 bases from J, with 11 bases in between. CDR3 loop: CASSQGPGELFF. DNA for the CDR3: TGTGCCAGCAGCCAGGGCCCCGGGGAGCTGTTTTTT.